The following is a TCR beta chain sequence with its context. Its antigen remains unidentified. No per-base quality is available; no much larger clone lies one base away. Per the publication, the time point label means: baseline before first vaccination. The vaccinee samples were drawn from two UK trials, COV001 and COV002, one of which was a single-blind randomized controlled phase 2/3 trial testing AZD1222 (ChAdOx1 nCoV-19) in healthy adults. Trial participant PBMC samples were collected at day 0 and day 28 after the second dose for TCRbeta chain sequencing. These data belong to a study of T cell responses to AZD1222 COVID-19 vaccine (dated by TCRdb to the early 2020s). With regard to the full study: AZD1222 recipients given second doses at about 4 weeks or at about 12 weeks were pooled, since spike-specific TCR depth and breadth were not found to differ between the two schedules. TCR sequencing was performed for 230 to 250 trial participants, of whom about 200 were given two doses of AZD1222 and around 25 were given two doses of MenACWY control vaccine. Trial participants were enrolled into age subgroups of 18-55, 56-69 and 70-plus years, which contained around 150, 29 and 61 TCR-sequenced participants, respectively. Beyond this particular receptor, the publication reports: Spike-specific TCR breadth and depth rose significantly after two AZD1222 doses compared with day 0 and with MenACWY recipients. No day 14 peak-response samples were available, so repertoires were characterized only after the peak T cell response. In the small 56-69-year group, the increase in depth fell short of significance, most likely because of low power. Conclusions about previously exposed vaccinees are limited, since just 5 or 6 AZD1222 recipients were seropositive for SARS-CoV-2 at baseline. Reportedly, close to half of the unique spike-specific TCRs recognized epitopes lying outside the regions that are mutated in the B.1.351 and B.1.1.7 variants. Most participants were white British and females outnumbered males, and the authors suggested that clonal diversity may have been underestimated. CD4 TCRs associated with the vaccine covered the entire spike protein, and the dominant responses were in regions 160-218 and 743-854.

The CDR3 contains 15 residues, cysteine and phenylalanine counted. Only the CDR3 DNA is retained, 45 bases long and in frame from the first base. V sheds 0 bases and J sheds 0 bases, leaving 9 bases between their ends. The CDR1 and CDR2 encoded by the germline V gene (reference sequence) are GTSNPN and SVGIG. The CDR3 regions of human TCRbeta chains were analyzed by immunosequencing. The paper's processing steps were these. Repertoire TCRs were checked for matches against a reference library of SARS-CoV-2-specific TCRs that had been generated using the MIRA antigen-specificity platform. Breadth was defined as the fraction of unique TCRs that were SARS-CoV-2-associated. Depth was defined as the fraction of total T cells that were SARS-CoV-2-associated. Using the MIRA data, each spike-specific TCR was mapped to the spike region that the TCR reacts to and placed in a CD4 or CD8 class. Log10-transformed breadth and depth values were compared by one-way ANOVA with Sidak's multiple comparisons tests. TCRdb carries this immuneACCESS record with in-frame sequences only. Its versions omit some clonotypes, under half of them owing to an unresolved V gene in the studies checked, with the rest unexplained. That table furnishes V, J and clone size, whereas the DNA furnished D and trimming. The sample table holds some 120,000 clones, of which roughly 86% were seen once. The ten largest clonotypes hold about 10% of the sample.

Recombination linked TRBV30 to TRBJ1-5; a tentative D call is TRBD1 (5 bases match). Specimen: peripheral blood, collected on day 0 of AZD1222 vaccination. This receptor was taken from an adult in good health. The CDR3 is CAWSVTGYSNQPQHF. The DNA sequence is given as TGTGCCTGGAGTGTAACAGGATATAGCAATCAGCCCCAGCATTTT.